This TCR beta chain was recorded in a study of human T cells and chemical hapten exposure. Overall study: Small discrepancies in pooled library volume mainly accounted for the varying TCR yields per sample.

Time point given: healthy volunteer bleed at 2 weeks. Unfractionated whole blood was the source of the extracted total RNA. This clonotype showed up many times. Its specificity is unknown. The CDR3 is 13 residues long. Looked up from germline, CDR1 is SGHDT and CDR2 is YYEEEE. Trimming stripped 3 bases from V and 5 bases from J, with 8 bases between. Findings and caveats of the study: DPC sensitization produced no change in TCRs with frequency above 1 in 1000.

Individual cDNA molecules had unique molecular identifiers attached to them by the library. TCRdb reanalysed the RACE reads using MiXCR and keeps one entry per CDR3 protein. The table lists over 45,000 distinct CDR3 sequences, around 4% of them singletons. The chain has TRBV5-6 and TRBJ1-4; no firm D call. The clonotype comes from a female donor in good health. Some clones in this sample may be carry-over from other donors' samples. The specimen sequenced was whole blood. The CDR3 here is CASSYERNEKLFF. CDR3 coding DNA: TGTGCCAGCAGCTACGAGCGAAATGAAAAACTGTTTTTT.